One sample yielded the 20 T cell receptor beta chains listed below, sequenced in a study of circulating and synovial CD4+ cells in juvenile arthritis. Measured with immunoSEQ multiplex PCR; TCRdb has only the in-frame clones, and not every one. The table includes some 15,000 clones, roughly 88% detected once. Sequenced input: CD4+ T cells from synovial fluid. Receptor source: a human patient with juvenile idiopathic arthritis. Some clones in this sample may be carry-over from other donors' samples.

This clone was detected only once. The chain is built from TRBV5-1 and TRBJ1-2; D not resolved. Germline CDR1 SGHRS, CDR2 YFSETQ. CDR3 size: 12 residues. V gave up 0 bases and J gave up 4 bases, with 4 bases separating them. The CDR3 nucleotides are TGCGCCAGCAGCTTGGACAGCTATGGCTACACCTTC. This sequence encodes CASSLDSYGYTF.

This clone was counted a few times. The chain couples TRBV4-1 to TRBJ2-7, with a tentative D call TRBD2 (7 bases). Germline loops: CDR1 MGHRA, CDR2 YSYEKL. Trimming shortened V by 3 bases and J by 4 bases, and 16 bases separated the two germline ends. The CDR3 is 15 residues long. CDR3 protein: CASSQTGGTNYEQYF. CDR3 in DNA: TGCGCCAGCAGCCAGACCGGGGGGACAAATTACGAGCAGTACTTC.

The V and J genes are TRBV6-1 and TRBJ1-2; 7 bases match TRBD1. Looked up from germline, CDR1 is MNHNS and CDR2 is SASEGT. Trimming removed 5 bases from V and 8 bases from J; junction bases left unmatched: 5. This CDR3 contains 12 residues. The chain's CDR3 is CASSFNRGGYTF. The CDR3 nucleotides are TGTGCCAGCAGTTTCAACAGGGGAGGCTACACCTTC.

This chain connects TRBV6-5 to TRBJ1-2, with 8 bases matching TRBD1. Trimming at V came to 6 bases and at J to 3 bases, leaving 6 bases not matched to a gene. This CDR3 has 14 residues. CDR1 and CDR2 (germline): MNHEY, SVGAGI. CDR3 sequence (DNA): TGTGCCAGCAGAACAGGGGGGAAGGACTATGGCTACACCTTC. It encodes CASRTGGKDYGYTF.

The chain employs TRBV5-1 and TRBJ1-4, with 7 nucleotides matching TRBD1. Germline CDR1 reads SGHRS; CDR2 reads YFSETQ. This CDR3 spans 15 amino acids. The V segment lost 6 bases and the J segment 4 bases; nucleotides outside the gene matches: 9. CDR3 sequence reads: CASKGATGYNEKLFF. The DNA for the CDR3 is TGCGCCAGCAAGGGGGCGACAGGGTATAATGAAAAACTGTTTTTT.

As to this clone: Other nucleotide sequences from this sample produce the same CDR3. The rearrangement links TRBV9 to TRBJ1-6; D is possibly TRBD1 (5 bases). CDR3 length: 15 residues. Germline V gene sequence: CDR1 SGDLS, CDR2 YYNGEE. V gave up 4 bases and J gave up 10 bases, with 18 bases separating them. CDR3 nucleotide sequence: TGTGCCAGCAGCAAGGGGCAGGGTGTAGGATCACCCCTCCACTTT. It encodes CASSKGQGVGSPLHF. Supplemented by reference TRBV9 and TRBJ1-6, the full variable domain reads DSGVTQTPKHLITATGQRVTLRCSPRSGDLSVYWYQQSLDQGLQFLIQYYNGEERAKGNILERFSAQQFPDLHSELNLSSLELGDSALYFCASSKGQGVGSPLHFGNGTRLTVT.

CDR3 amino acids: CASSPTTGKGQPQHF. The CDR3 coding sequence is TGTGCCAGCAGCCCTACCACAGGGAAAGGGCAGCCCCAGCATTTT. This sequence joins TRBV9 and TRBJ1-5; weak D call: TRBD1 (6 bases). V lost 4 bases to trimming and J lost 7 bases, with 18 bases between them. Germline loops: CDR1 SGDLS, CDR2 YYNGEE. CDR3 size: 15 residues.

This chain uses TRBV19 with TRBJ1-2, with 10 bases fitting TRBD1. The length of the CDR3 is 13 residues. The V and J ends lost 6 bases and 6 bases, in that order; junction bases with no gene match: 4. Per germline, CDR1 LNHDA and CDR2 SQIVND (reference sequence). This CDR3 reads CASRGQGRDGYTF. CDR3 sequence (DNA): TGTGCCAGTAGGGGACAGGGGAGAGATGGCTACACCTTC.

The chain combines TRBV19 with TRBJ2-7; perhaps D is TRBD1 or TRBD2 (5 bases each). CDR1 LNHDA and CDR2 SQIVND come from the germline V gene (reference sequence). V lost 4 bases, J lost 12 bases, and 19 bases lay in between. This CDR3 comprises 13 residues. CDR3 in DNA: TGTGCCAGTAGTAGAGAGGGGCTTAGTCTGCGGTACTTC. It is translated as CASSREGLSLRYF.

This rearrangement joins TRBV19 to TRBJ1-2, with TRBD1 identical over 8 bases. Per the germline V gene, CDR1 is LNHDA and CDR2 is SQIVND (reference sequence). J lost 7 bases, V lost 6 bases, and 10 bases had no gene match. The CDR3 runs to 14 residues. The CDR3: CASSAPGGGGGYTF. DNA of the CDR3: TGTGCCAGTAGCGCTCCAGGGGGCGGTGGTGGCTACACCTTC.

The J gene is TRBJ2-1, the V gene TRBV2, with D perhaps matching TRBD2 (5 bases). V was clipped by 8 bases and J by 8 bases, with 16 bases between them. The CDR3 is 13 residues long. Germline values: CDR1 SNHLY, CDR2 FYNNEI. In nucleotides, the CDR3 is TGTGCCAGCTATTGGACTGGTGTCGATGAGCAGTTCTTC. It encodes CASYWTGVDEQFF.

V and J are TRBV5-6 and TRBJ2-3; D remains unclear. The germline V gene has CDR1 SGHDT and CDR2 YYEEEE. V was pared by 3 bases and J by 5 bases, with 4 bases between. This CDR3 has 11 residues. For the CDR3, the DNA is TGTGCCAGCAGCTCTCGAGATACGCAGTATTTT. It specifies CASSSRDTQYF.

This sequence joins TRBV7-2 and TRBJ2-5; possible D gene TRBD2, 6 bases. Germline lookup yields CDR1 SGHTA and CDR2 FQGNSA. The CDR3 contains 14 residues. The V and J ends lost 3 bases and 1 base respectively, with 9 bases between them. In DNA, the CDR3 is TGTGCCAGCAGCTTCGGCGGGGCCCAAGAGACCCAGTACTTC. Its translation is CASSFGGAQETQYF.

As to this clone: One end of the junction fails to match germline, which may point to a read error. Other DNA variants within this sample encode the same CDR3. In DNA form, the CDR3 reads TGTGCCAGCAGCCAAGATATATCAGGGGGCTACAGGTATAATTCCCCCCTCCACTTT. Translation gives CASSQDISGGYRYNSPLHF. The rearrangement links TRBV4-2 to TRBJ1-6, with 8 bases matching TRBD1. Germline loops: CDR1 LGHNA, CDR2 YNFKEQ. CDR3 length: 19 residues.

The CDR3 here is CSVGRRLNRDGSYEQYF. The CDR3 region has the DNA TGCAGCGTTGGACGAAGACTAAACAGGGACGGATCCTACGAGCAGTACTTC. The V call is TRBV29-1, the J call TRBJ2-7; possibly TRBD1 for D (6 bases). Trimming shortened V by 4 bases and J by 1 base, and 23 bases separated the two germline ends. The CDR3 is 17 amino acids. Germline loops: CDR1 SQVTM, CDR2 ANQGSEA.

Note on this clone: The junction departs from the called germline gene at one end, perhaps through a read error. The chain carries TRBV29-1 and TRBJ2-3; the match to TRBD2 covers 9 bases. CDR3 size: 11 residues. From germline, CDR1 is SQVTM and CDR2 ANQGSEA. DNA for the CDR3: TGCAGCGTTGAAGACGGGACTAGCCGATTTTTC. It translates to CSVEDGTSRFF.

This chain connects TRBV2 to TRBJ2-1, with D possibly TRBD2 on 5 matching bases. Germline V gene sequence: CDR1 SNHLY, CDR2 FYNNEI. The V and J ends lost 5 bases and 4 bases respectively, with 6 bases between them. The CDR3 totals 12 residues. The CDR3 is CASSPGYNEQFF. Here the CDR3 DNA reads TGTGCCAGCAGTCCGGGGTACAATGAGCAGTTCTTC.

The genes are TRBV6-6 and TRBJ1-2; 8 nucleotides align to TRBD1. The CDR3 consists of 16 residues. V was clipped by 6 bases and J by 2 bases; unmatched bases: 11. Germline assignment: CDR1 MNHNY and CDR2 SVGAGI (reference sequence). The DNA for the CDR3 is TGTGCCAGCAGGCTGGACACCGGGACAGGCAACTATGGCTACACCTTC. It yields the protein CASRLDTGTGNYGYTF.

This rearrangement joins TRBV29-1 to TRBJ1-1; TRBD1 is a possible D gene (6 bases). From germline, CDR1 is SQVTM and CDR2 ANQGSEA. The V end lost 7 bases, the J end lost 4 bases, and 16 bases lay between the germline ends. There are 13 residues in the CDR3. The CDR3 coding sequence is TGCAGCGCCGGGGTACAGGGTGGCACTGAAGCTTTCTTT. Translation gives CSAGVQGGTEAFF.

This chain connects TRBV2 to TRBJ1-5; TRBD1 matches 8 bases. This CDR3 has 13 residues. With V trimmed by 7 bases and J by 11 bases, 10 bases remained unmatched. Germline V lookup: CDR1 SNHLY, CDR2 FYNNEI. CDR3 coding DNA: TGTGCCAGCAAACATGGACAGGGCTTTACCCAGCATTTT. It codes for CASKHGQGFTQHF.